This T cell receptor (beta chain) originates from a study of human T cells and chemical hapten exposure. The wider study: The study patch tested 0.01% DPC on the upper back and read results at 6 days.

As the library was built, unique molecular identifiers were attached to individual cDNA molecules. Original processing notes: From around 20,000 to 690,000 TCRs were found per sample, with a median of 95,638. TCRdb analysed the RACE reads with MiXCR anew, one entry per CDR3 protein. None of the V and J calls come from the authors' own analysis; TCRdb made them. The table records a few hundred thousand distinct CDR3 sequences, 4.5% to 7% of them present only once. This clonotype was counted between two and nine times. Antigen specificity is unknown. The length of the CDR3 is 17 residues. The germline CDR1 and CDR2 sequences are WSHSY and SAAADI. The ends were cut back, 0 bases at V and 2 bases at J, with 17 bases in the middle. Whole-study results and caveats: Sensitizing with DPC caused no change in TCRs above 1 in 1000 frequency.

The time point is: pre-sensitization, week 0. Treatment denoted: therapeutic diphenylcyclopropenone sensitization with weekly scalp DPC. V gene TRBV10-2 combines with J gene TRBJ2-7, with D possibly being TRBD1 (6 bases). This receptor was identified in a woman aged 18-30 years with alopecia areata. Some clones in this sample may be carry-over from other donors' samples. The specimen comprised whole blood, sampled in connection with sensitization to the hapten diphenylcyclopropenone (DPC). In DNA, the CDR3 is TGCGCCAGCAGTGAGTCCCCTACAGGGTATGGACCCTACGAGCAGTACTTC. Protein: CASSESPTGYGPYEQYF.